The source of this TCR beta chain is a study of Ad26.COV2.S vaccination and SARS-CoV-2 variants. Study-level information: In the COV1001 trial, the donor was in the Ad26.COV2.S arm.

Method: immunoSEQ multiplex PCR; TCRdb's copy keeps in-frame clones and lacks some. The sample includes around 420,000 clones, around 87% seen only once; the top ten take around 3.6%. Regarding treatment: about 20 received Ad26.COV2.S at low or high dose, single or two shots; roughly five received placebo; per-sample allocation not given. The investigators took samples on day 63 after the first vaccine or placebo injection. Donor was an adult aged 18-55 years in Boston. This CDR3 is built from 12 residues. Germline values: CDR1 LNHDA, CDR2 SQIVND (reference sequence). Between the trimmed V and J ends, which lost 5 bases and 4 bases, there was a span of 9 bases. Study-level points and caveats: Following vaccination, spike-specific CD8+ and CD4+ T cell responses reportedly exhibited substantial breadth. TCR breadth and depth estimates may have understated total T cell responses.

Turning to this clone: The antigen remains unidentified.

The TCR sequence derives from a person between 18 and 60 years old who received the Ad26.COV2.S COVID-19 vaccine or a placebo. The sequenced sample was peripheral blood, obtained in a trial of Ad26.COV2.S vaccine versus placebo. The chain is built from TRBV19 and TRBJ2-7; the D is unclear. CDR3 residues: CASSLDPYEQYF. The CDR3 DNA sequence: TGTGCCAGTAGTTTGGACCCTTACGAGCAGTACTTC.